This TCR beta chain was recorded in a study of blood T cell repertoires in COVID-19. As for the study in general: Spain, Italy and the United States supplied samples that represented acute and convalescent COVID-19.

The germline CDR1 and CDR2 sequences are SGHDN and FVKESK. The CDR3 loop spans 13 amino acids. V was pared by 1 base and J by 7 bases, with 8 bases between. Here immunoSEQ multiplex PCR was the method, and the copy in TCRdb shows in-frame clones only, minus some. Of approximately 90,000 clones in the sample, approximately 89% were seen once. What was sequenced was peripheral blood. This sequence originates from a human donor in a cohort sampled during active COVID-19. The rearrangement uses TRBV14 and TRBJ2-1, with TRBD2 as a possible D gene (5 bases). In DNA, the CDR3 is TGTGCCAGCAGCCAAGGGGGAGTGAATGAGCAGTTCTTC. Its translation: CASSQGGVNEQFF.